The 24 T cell receptor beta chains reported below all come from one sample, sequenced in a study of cytomegalovirus exposure and HLA in healthy donors. The study ran its PCR with 60 Vbeta and 13 Jbeta primers. Libraries were prepared by immunoSEQ multiplex PCR; TCRdb keeps only in-frame clonotypes and omits some of them. The sample records tens of thousands of clones, just under 80% being singletons. The sample comprised PBMCs. The receptor source for this set is a woman in her forties in good health and CMV-seronegative.

The CDR3 sequence is CASSPTGLAGLRTGELFF. In DNA, the CDR3 is TGTGCCAGCAGCCCCACGGGACTAGCGGGATTGAGAACCGGGGAGCTGTTTTTT. The chain couples TRBV11-2 to TRBJ2-2, with TRBD2 matching 13 bases. Germline V gene lookup returns CDR1 SGHAT and CDR2 FQNNGV. The trim removed 5 bases at V and 5 bases at J, leaving 11 bases unmatched. This CDR3 has 18 amino acids.

The V gene is TRBV5-1, the J gene TRBJ2-7, with 9 bases lining up with TRBD1. This CDR3 has 17 residues. With 0 bases clipped from V and 4 bases from J, the junction kept 11 bases outside the gene matches. The germline gives CDR1 SGHRS, CDR2 YFSETQ. The CDR3, as DNA: TGCGCCAGCAGCTTGGCCCATACAGGGGGCAGTGGGTACGAGCAGTACTTC. This translates into CASSLAHTGGSGYEQYF.

CDR3 sequence (DNA): TGTGCCAGCAGGTCCCGGGGGGGGACAGATACGCAGTATTTT. Encoded protein: CASRSRGGTDTQYF. The V call is TRBV7-2, the J call TRBJ2-3; 8 bases align to TRBD2. The V gene's germline CDR1 is SGHTA and CDR2 FQGNSA. There are 14 residues in the CDR3. Losses at the gene ends were 6 bases for V and 3 bases for J; bases not matched to a gene: 5.

The rearrangement joins TRBV10-2 to TRBJ2-1, with 7 bases aligning to TRBD2. Germline CDR1 and CDR2: WSHSY and SAAADI. The CDR3 sequence is 19 residues long. J was trimmed by 3 bases and V by 0 bases; bases with no gene match: 14. The chain's CDR3 is CASSESKTSSSLGYNEQFF. The CDR3 nucleotides are TGCGCCAGCAGTGAGTCGAAGACTAGCTCTTCCTTGGGCTACAATGAGCAGTTCTTC.

This chain links TRBV7-6 with TRBJ2-1; tentatively, D is TRBD1 (5 bases). V was cut by 1 base and J by 0 bases, with 7 bases left in between. Germline V gives CDR1 SGHVS, CDR2 FNYEAQ. The CDR3 totals 15 residues. The CDR3 loop reads CASSLDRSSYNEQFF. CDR3 sequence (DNA): TGTGCCAGCAGCTTAGACAGGAGCTCCTACAATGAGCAGTTCTTC.

The chain links TRBV7-2 to TRBJ2-3; 7 bases agree with TRBD2. This CDR3 has 14 residues. Germline trimming cut 7 bases from V and 1 base from J; bases unmatched to any gene: 5. Germline CDR1 and CDR2: SGHTA and FQGNSA. CDR3 amino acids: CASTRAGRTDTQYF. CDR3 nucleotide sequence: TGTGCCAGCACCCGAGCGGGGCGCACAGATACGCAGTATTTT.

The sample holds a few counts of this clone. The chain combines TRBV7-8 with TRBJ1-1; D might be TRBD1 (6 bases). Germline V gene lookup returns CDR1 SGHVS and CDR2 FQNEAQ. The CDR3 length is 14 residues. V lost 1 base and J 1 base, leaving 7 bases between the germline ends. The CDR3 loop is CASSLGTANTEAFF. CDR3 sequence (DNA): TGTGCCAGCAGCTTAGGGACAGCGAACACTGAAGCTTTCTTT.

This clone was counted a single time. This chain uses TRBV7-9 with TRBJ2-7; perhaps TRBD2 as D (6 bases). This CDR3 spans 12 amino acids. The germline V gene has CDR1 SEHNR and CDR2 FQNEAQ (reference sequence). Trimming shortened V by 5 bases and J by 7 bases, and 12 bases separated the two germline ends. The CDR3 bases are TGTGCCAGCAGCCGGGAGTCCAGGGAGCAGTACTTC. It yields the protein CASSRESREQYF.

The V and J genes are TRBV18 and TRBJ1-4; the match to TRBD1 covers 7 bases. After removal of 3 bases from V and 5 bases from J, the junction contained 6 bases not matched to a gene. CDR3 length: 15 residues. Germline assignment: CDR1 KGHSH and CDR2 LQKENI. CDR3 protein: CASSPDIGGNEKLFF. The CDR3 DNA reads as TGTGCCAGCTCACCGGACATAGGGGGCAATGAAAAACTGTTTTTT.

J is TRBJ2-1 and V is TRBV14; weak D call: TRBD2 (6 bases). The CDR3 runs to 13 residues. Trimming pared 9 bases from V and 0 bases from J, leaving 9 bases between. Germline V CDR1 and CDR2: SGHDN, FVKESK. The CDR3, as DNA: TGTGCCAGTGCAGCGGGCTCCTACAATGAGCAGTTCTTC. Its protein is CASAAGSYNEQFF.

J is TRBJ1-3 and V is TRBV7-9; no clear D. The CDR3 is 14 amino acids. V gave up 1 base and J gave up 0 bases, with 4 bases separating them. Germline CDR1 reads SEHNR; CDR2 reads FQNEAQ (reference sequence). The DNA of the CDR3 is TGTGCCAGCAGCTTAGTCGGCTCTGGAAACACCATATATTTT. Protein sequence: CASSLVGSGNTIYF.

In this sample, this clone turned up a few times. The chain carries TRBV2 and TRBJ1-1; D call uncertain. Trimming took 6 bases from V and 5 from J, leaving 10 bases between them. CDR1 is SNHLY, CDR2 FYNNEI, per germline. This CDR3 is 12 amino acids long. CDR3 in DNA: TGTGCCAGCAGGTTGACAAAGACTGAAGCTTTCTTT. This sequence encodes CASRLTKTEAFF.

This CDR3 is CASSLFGTVNTEAFF. The CDR3 DNA is TGTGCCAGCAGTCTTTTTGGGACAGTTAACACTGAAGCTTTCTTT. The gene calls are TRBV27 and TRBJ1-1, with 7 bases that match TRBD1. The CDR3 loop spans 15 amino acids. The ends lost 5 bases at V and 2 bases at J; junction bases unmatched: 8. Per germline, CDR1 MNHEY and CDR2 SMNVEV (reference sequence).

The CDR3 region has the DNA TGCGCCAGCAGCCTCCAAGCAGGGCCCCAAGAGACCCAGTACTTC. Protein product: CASSLQAGPQETQYF. This rearrangement joins TRBV4-1 to TRBJ2-5; the D gene is possibly TRBD1 (5 bases). CDR3 length equals 15 residues. Germline V gene lookup returns CDR1 MGHRA and CDR2 YSYEKL. Trimming cost V 4 bases and J 1 base, with 13 bases left between them.

The chain recombines TRBV4-1 with TRBJ1-1; D gene ambiguous. CDR1 is MGHRA and CDR2 is YSYEKL in the germline V gene. V was cut by 1 base and J by 3 bases, with 9 bases left in between. This CDR3 contains 14 residues. The CDR3 loop reads CASSQGYGDTEAFF. CDR3 coding DNA: TGCGCCAGCAGCCAAGGCTACGGAGACACTGAAGCTTTCTTT.

The rearrangement links TRBV30 to TRBJ1-5, with D hard to call. The CDR3 contains 16 residues. Trimming took off 2 bases at V and 2 bases at J, with 16 bases between the two ends. The V gene's germline CDR1 is GTSNPN and CDR2 SVGIG (reference sequence). The DNA of the CDR3 is TGTGCCTGGAGTTTCTCGGCCGGGTCCCGCAATCAGCCCCAGCATTTT. Protein: CAWSFSAGSRNQPQHF.

The V gene is TRBV11-3, the J gene TRBJ2-1; D gene unclear. Deletions cut 2 bases from V and 0 bases from J, with 8 bases between. There are 15 residues in the CDR3. Germline V gene sequence: CDR1 SGHNT, CDR2 YENEEA. The DNA of the CDR3 is TGTGCCAGCAGCTTAACTACCTTCTCCTACAATGAGCAGTTCTTC. It encodes CASSLTTFSYNEQFF.

This clone was detected a few times. The V and J genes are TRBV6-5 and TRBJ1-1; a possible D gene is TRBD1 (5 bases). CDR1 MNHEY and CDR2 SVGAGI come from the germline V gene. The germline V and J ends were trimmed by 0 bases and 7 bases, with 12 bases remaining between them. The length of the CDR3 is 14 residues. Here the CDR3 reads CASSYSDIQREAFF. The CDR3 nucleotides are TGTGCCAGCAGTTACTCGGACATACAACGTGAAGCTTTCTTT.

V usage is TRBV2 and J usage is TRBJ2-2; 9 nucleotides agree with TRBD2. Trimming took 10 bases from V and 5 from J; bases not matched to a gene: 17. Germline loops: CDR1 SNHLY, CDR2 FYNNEI. This CDR3 has 17 amino acids. The CDR3 DNA reads as TGTGCCATACCCACCCTGACTAGCGGAAAGTGGACCGGGGAGCTGTTTTTT. Translated: CAIPTLTSGKWTGELFF.

The chain couples TRBV5-1 to TRBJ2-2; 10 bases are a match to TRBD1. Germline V CDR1 and CDR2: SGHRS, YFSETQ. The ends lost 7 bases at V and 1 base at J; junction bases unmatched: 4. CDR3 size: 15 residues. CDR3 region: CASEGQGKNTGELFF. In DNA form, the CDR3 reads TGCGCCAGCGAGGGACAGGGGAAGAACACCGGGGAGCTGTTTTTT.

V and J are TRBV27 and TRBJ2-1, with a possible D match to TRBD1 (5 bases). Trimming took off 6 bases at V and 0 bases at J, with 9 bases between the two ends. The CDR3 has 14 residues. The germline CDR1 and CDR2 sequences are MNHEY and SMNVEV (reference sequence). CDR3 sequence reads: CASSDSVSYNEQFF. CDR3 DNA: TGTGCCAGCAGCGACAGTGTCTCCTACAATGAGCAGTTCTTC.

V usage is TRBV7-9 and J usage is TRBJ2-1; TRBD2 is a possible D gene (5 bases). The V and J ends lost 5 bases and 6 bases respectively, with 14 bases between them. CDR3 size: 14 residues. The germline gives CDR1 SEHNR, CDR2 FQNEAQ (reference sequence). This CDR3 reads CASSPVGNPNEQFF. The CDR3 nucleotides are TGTGCCAGCAGCCCAGTCGGGAATCCCAATGAGCAGTTCTTC.

This clone appeared a single time. The chain carries TRBV13 and TRBJ2-7; 12 bases line up with TRBD2. The V segment lost 6 bases and the J segment 2 bases; nucleotides outside the gene matches: 2. The germline V gene has CDR1 PRHDT and CDR2 FYEKMQ (reference sequence). This CDR3 comprises 14 residues. CDR3 protein: CASRLAGGPYEQYF. The CDR3 coding sequence is TGTGCCAGCAGACTAGCGGGGGGACCCTACGAGCAGTACTTC.

The J gene is TRBJ2-7, the V gene TRBV10-3; no definite D call. Germline V lookup: CDR1 ENHRY, CDR2 SYGVKD. CDR3 length: 15 residues. Trimming removed 3 bases at V and 0 bases at J, with 12 bases between. The CDR3 DNA follows: TGTGCCATCAGTGAAGGATTTAGGAGCTCCTACGAGCAGTACTTC. It codes for CAISEGFRSSYEQYF.